The source of this T cell receptor (beta chain) is a study of T cells in Graves' hyperthyroidism and ophthalmopathy. Amplification of TCR beta CDR3 regions used RNA as the template. A set of HTBI primers served as the primers for a first-round RT-PCR of the TCR CDR3. TCRdb reanalysed the multiplex PCR reads using MiXCR and keeps one entry per CDR3 protein. This table holds about 500,000 distinct CDR3 sequences, about 16% found once. Trimming shortened V by 4 bases and J by 0 bases, and 14 bases separated the two germline ends. In germline, CDR1 is SGDLS, CDR2 YYNGEE. The CDR3 spans 16 residues. Sequenced sample: blood. This receptor was taken from a woman aged 25 to 39 with Graves' ophthalmopathy. The chain carries TRBV9 and TRBJ1-3; weak D call: TRBD1 (5 bases). Here the CDR3 reads CASSINAGYSGNTIYF. CDR3 bases: TGTGCCAGCAGCATCAACGCAGGGTACTCTGGAAACACCATATATTTT.